The clone carrying this T cell receptor beta chain was recorded only once. The data stem from a study of blood T cell repertoires in COVID-19. Study-wide background: COVID-19 samples from acute and convalescent phases originated in the United States, Italy and Spain. T cells, B-cell-depleted T cells, or PBMCs supplied cDNA or gDNA.

In the authors' methods: Amplification from reference gene primers served as the basis for estimated nucleated cell counts. TCRdb's copy holds only in-frame clones and misses some; the assay was immunoSEQ multiplex PCR. V, J and clone size are those of that table, while D and trimming were read from the DNA. The sample contains some 330,000 clones, around 89% of which appear only once. The CDR3 has 14 residues. CDR1 and CDR2 (germline): SGHTA, FQGNSA. V shed 0 bases and J shed 2 bases, with 7 bases lying between them. This receptor was obtained from a woman aged 50 to 65 with active or convalescent COVID-19. Sequences were obtained from peripheral blood. The V and J genes are TRBV7-2 and TRBJ1-1, with D unclear. The chain's CDR3 is CASSLALSNTEAFF. CDR3 nucleotide sequence: TGTGCCAGCAGCTTAGCGTTGAGTAACACTGAAGCTTTCTTT.